This T cell receptor (beta chain) was recovered during a study of blood T cell repertoires in COVID-19. Background on the study: The samples span acute and convalescent COVID-19 from the United States, Italy and Spain. Sources were T cells, B-cell-depleted T cells, or PBMCs; the material itself was cDNA or gDNA.

Under the authors' procedure: Amplification of reference gene primers provided the estimated nucleated cell counts. This table comes from immunoSEQ multiplex PCR, and its TCRdb copy is limited to in-frame clones, with some not included. V and J calls and clone size follow that table, whereas D and trimming were derived from the DNA. The sample holds approximately 180,000 clones, roughly 87% seen once. The CDR3 has 16 residues. Per the germline V gene, CDR1 is MNHEY and CDR2 is SMNVEV (reference sequence). The V and J ends lost 4 bases and 0 bases respectively, with 16 bases between them. Cohort allocation depended upon clinical history that participants reported.

The sample comprised PBMCs or T cells enriched from blood (not recorded which). The sequence derives from a human donor with acute COVID-19. The donor label of this sample is uncertain. The chain recombines TRBV27 with TRBJ2-7, with a possible D match to TRBD2 (6 bases). CDR3 in DNA: TGTGCCAGCAGTTCTCGATTAGCGGATAGCTCCTACGAGCAGTACTTC. Encoded protein: CASSSRLADSSYEQYF.